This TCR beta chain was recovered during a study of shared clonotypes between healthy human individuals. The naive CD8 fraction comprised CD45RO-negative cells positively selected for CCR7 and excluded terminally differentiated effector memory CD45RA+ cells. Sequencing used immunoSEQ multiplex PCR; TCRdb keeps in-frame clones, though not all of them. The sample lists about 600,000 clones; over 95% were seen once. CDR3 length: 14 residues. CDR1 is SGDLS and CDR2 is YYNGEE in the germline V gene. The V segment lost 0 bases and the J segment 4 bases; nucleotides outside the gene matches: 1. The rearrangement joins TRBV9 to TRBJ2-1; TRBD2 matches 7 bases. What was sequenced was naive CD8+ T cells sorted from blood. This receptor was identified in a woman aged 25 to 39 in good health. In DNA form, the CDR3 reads TGTGCCAGCAGCGTAGGGCGGGAGTACAATGAGCAGTTCTTC. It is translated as CASSVGREYNEQFF. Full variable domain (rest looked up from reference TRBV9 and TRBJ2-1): DSGVTQTPKHLITATGQRVTLRCSPRSGDLSVYWYQQSLDQGLQFLIQYYNGEERAKGNILERFSAQQFPDLHSELNLSSLELGDSALYFCASSVGREYNEQFFGPGTRLTVL.